This T cell receptor (beta chain) was obtained from a study of blood T cell repertoires in COVID-19. The repertoire was sequenced with immunoSEQ multiplex PCR; TCRdb's copy has only in-frame clones and lacks some. The sample lists around 41,000 clones; around 83% were seen once. Germline loops: CDR1 SNHLY, CDR2 FYNNEI. The CDR3 has 17 amino acids. Trimming removed 4 bases at V and 0 bases at J, with 16 bases between. The chain has TRBV2 and TRBJ2-4, with a tentative D call TRBD1 (5 bases). This clonotype was obtained from a woman at least 80 years old with active or convalescent COVID-19. The specimen was peripheral blood. The CDR3 is CASSGPQGNLAKNIQYF. The CDR3 bases are TGTGCCAGCAGTGGCCCCCAGGGCAACCTAGCCAAAAACATTCAGTACTTC. The entire variable domain, with the rest obtained from reference TRBV2 and TRBJ2-4, is as follows: EPEVTQTPSHQVTQMGQEVILRCVPISNHLYFYWYRQILGQKVEFLVSFYNNEISEKSEIFDDQFSVERPDGSNFTLKIRSTKLEDSAMYFCASSGPQGNLAKNIQYFGAGTRLSVL.